A selection of T cell receptor beta chains follows, all from one sample in a study of OX40 agonist ivuxolimab in advanced cancers. Data came from immunoSEQ multiplex PCR; TCRdb stores just in-frame clones and leaves some out. This table holds about 93,000 clones, around 90% found once. The source material was CD4+ or CD8+ T cells sorted from blood, sampled in a trial of the OX40 agonist ivuxolimab. Receptors were obtained from an adult with an advanced solid tumor such as melanoma, head and neck, liver or kidney cancer. CDR3s include the opening cysteine and the closing phenylalanine or tryptophan. Fields, in order: J gene, D gene, clone size, V gene, CDR3 protein, CDR3 DNA. D genes are given only for firm matches. Clone size is shown for a subset of rows, as once, few, many or a class of expanded clone.

J: TRBJ1-6; D: .; size: .; V: TRBV4-1; CDR3: CASSQEKAANNSPLHF; DNA: TGCGCCAGCAGCCAAGAAAAAGCGGCCAATAATTCACCCCTCCACTTT
J: TRBJ1-1; D: .; size: once; V: TRBV5-1; CDR3: CASSFTDTEAFF; DNA: TGCGCCAGCAGCTTTACGGACACTGAAGCTTTCTTT
J: TRBJ2-5; D: .; size: .; V: TRBV14; CDR3: CASSHTETQYF; DNA: TGTGCCAGCAGCCACACAGAGACCCAGTACTTC
J: TRBJ2-7; D: TRBD1; size: .; V: TRBV5-6; CDR3: CASSGWDRAYYEQYF; DNA: TGTGCCAGCAGCGGATGGGACAGGGCCTACTACGAGCAGTACTTC
J: TRBJ2-2; D: TRBD2; size: .; V: TRBV11-2; CDR3: CASSLGLAGANTGELFF; DNA: TGTGCCAGCAGTCTTGGACTAGCGGGTGCGAACACCGGGGAGCTGTTTTTT
J: TRBJ1-1; D: .; size: .; V: TRBV19; CDR3: CASSIMNREPLF; DNA: TGTGCCAGTAGTATAATGAATCGGGAACCTCTTTTT
J: TRBJ1-2; D: .; size: once; V: TRBV30; CDR3: CAWSRLSGWDYGYTF; DNA: TGTGCCTGGAGTAGGTTGTCCGGCTGGGACTATGGCTACACCTTC
J: TRBJ1-1; D: TRBD1; size: .; V: TRBV6-1; CDR3: CASTPGGGEAFF; DNA: TGTGCCAGCACCCCAGGGGGGGGTGAAGCTTTCTTT
J: TRBJ1-1; D: .; size: .; V: TRBV29-1; CDR3: CSGQAQGFTEAFF; DNA: TGCAGCGGCCAGGCACAGGGTTTCACTGAAGCTTTCTTT
J: TRBJ2-7; D: .; size: .; V: TRBV5-1; CDR3: CASSLESGRAYEQYF; DNA: TGCGCCAGCAGCTTGGAATCGGGCAGGGCCTACGAGCAGTACTTC
J: TRBJ2-3; D: TRBD2; size: .; V: TRBV7-6; CDR3: CASSSRALLAGTPDTQYF; DNA: TGTGCCAGCAGCTCCCGGGCCCTACTAGCGGGAACCCCAGATACGCAGTATTTT
J: TRBJ2-3; D: .; size: .; V: TRBV5-1; CDR3: CASRLDRSTDTQYF; DNA: TGCGCCAGCCGACTGGACAGAAGCACAGATACGCAGTATTTT
J: TRBJ2-6; D: .; size: .; V: TRBV7-3; CDR3: CASSFLGANVLTF; DNA: TGTGCCAGCAGCTTTTTAGGGGCCAACGTCCTGACTTTC
J: TRBJ1-5; D: .; size: .; V: TRBV5-3; CDR3: CARSSNQPQHF; DNA: TGTGCCAGAAGTTCGAATCAGCCCCAGCATTTT
J: TRBJ2-3; D: .; size: .; V: TRBV29-1; CDR3: CSVDIRGGDTQYF; DNA: TGCAGCGTTGACATCAGGGGGGGAGATACGCAGTATTTT
J: TRBJ2-3; D: .; size: .; V: TRBV14; CDR3: CASSQPQADTQYF; DNA: TGTGCCAGCAGCCAACCCCAAGCAGATACGCAGTATTTT
J: TRBJ1-4; D: .; size: .; V: TRBV10-2; CDR3: CASRPIWTSGATNEKLFF; DNA: TGCGCCAGCAGACCTATATGGACTTCCGGGGCAACTAATGAAAAACTGTTTTTT
J: TRBJ2-1; D: .; size: .; V: TRBV11-3; CDR3: CASSRGTSRNEQFF; DNA: TGTGCCAGCAGCCGAGGGACGTCCCGCAATGAGCAGTTCTTC
J: TRBJ1-1; D: .; size: .; V: TRBV30; CDR3: CAWSIGVNTEAFF; DNA: TGTGCCTGGAGTATTGGGGTGAACACTGAAGCTTTCTTT
J: TRBJ1-1; D: TRBD1; size: .; V: TRBV19; CDR3: CASSTRGRGYTEAFF; DNA: TGTGCCAGTAGTACGCGGGGCAGGGGGTATACTGAAGCTTTCTTT
J: TRBJ2-3; D: TRBD1; size: once; V: TRBV2; CDR3: CASSSDRGETDTQYF; DNA: TGTGCCAGCAGTTCCGACAGGGGAGAGACAGATACGCAGTATTTT
J: TRBJ2-7; D: TRBD1; size: .; V: TRBV6-6; CDR3: CATKGQGMSYEQYF; DNA: TGTGCCACCAAAGGACAGGGGATGAGCTACGAGCAGTACTTC
J: TRBJ1-2; D: .; size: few; V: TRBV6-1; CDR3: CASRAYRVGYTF; DNA: TGTGCCAGCAGGGCGTACAGGGTTGGCTACACCTTC
J: TRBJ2-6; D: .; size: .; V: TRBV29-1; CDR3: CRSTLQSFSGANVLTF; DNA: TGCAGAAGTACCCTCCAAAGCTTCTCTGGGGCCAACGTCCTGACTTTC
J: TRBJ2-1; D: TRBD1; size: .; V: TRBV7-9; CDR3: CASSAGTGSSYNEQFF; DNA: TGTGCCAGCAGCGCCGGGACAGGGTCGTCCTACAATGAGCAGTTCTTC
J: TRBJ1-4; D: .; size: .; V: TRBV6-1; CDR3: CASSGMGGPREKLFF; DNA: TGTGCCAGCAGTGGGATGGGGGGGCCACGGGAAAAACTGTTTTTT
J: TRBJ2-5; D: .; size: .; V: TRBV18; CDR3: CASSPPTGETQYF; DNA: TGTGCCAGCTCACCCCCTACGGGGGAGACCCAGTACTTC
J: TRBJ2-5; D: .; size: .; V: TRBV28; CDR3: CASSNPQGRGETQYF; DNA: TGTGCCAGCAGTAATCCACAGGGCCGGGGAGAGACCCAGTACTTC
J: TRBJ2-5; D: TRBD1; size: few; V: TRBV27; CDR3: CASSSDGTGGGTQYF; DNA: TGTGCCAGCAGTTCCGACGGGACAGGGGGGGGGACCCAGTACTTC
J: TRBJ1-6; D: TRBD1; size: .; V: TRBV30; CDR3: CAWSWGTGQRNSPLHF; DNA: TGTGCCTGGAGTTGGGGGACAGGGCAAAGGAATTCACCCCTCCACTTT
J: TRBJ2-1; D: TRBD2; size: once; V: TRBV7-9; CDR3: CASSFDLAGEEQFF; DNA: TGTGCCAGCAGCTTCGACCTAGCGGGTGAAGAGCAGTTCTTC
J: TRBJ2-2; D: TRBD1; size: .; V: TRBV28; CDR3: CASSRPLGQGITGELFF; DNA: TGTGCCAGCAGTCGTCCTTTGGGACAGGGGATTACCGGGGAGCTGTTTTTT
J: TRBJ1-4; D: .; size: .; V: TRBV18; CDR3: CASSPPQGSNEKLFF; DNA: TGTGCCAGCTCACCACCGCAGGGGAGTAATGAAAAACTGTTTTTT
J: TRBJ1-5; D: TRBD1; size: .; V: TRBV6-4; CDR3: CASSELQGQPQHF; DNA: TGTGCCAGCAGTGAGTTACAGGGGCAGCCCCAGCATTTT
J: TRBJ2-7; D: .; size: .; V: TRBV5-1; CDR3: CASSQSGSYEQYF; DNA: TGCGCCAGCAGTCAAAGTGGGAGCTACGAGCAGTACTTC
J: TRBJ1-3; D: .; size: .; V: TRBV6-1; CDR3: CASRPPTGSGNTIYF; DNA: TGTGCCAGCAGACCCCCAACAGGCTCTGGAAACACCATATATTTT
J: TRBJ1-5; D: .; size: .; V: TRBV6-1; CDR3: CASSEAGGRNQPQHF; DNA: TGTGCCAGCAGTGAAGCGGGGGGACGCAATCAGCCCCAGCATTTT
J: TRBJ2-3; D: .; size: .; V: TRBV21-1; CDR3: CASARETETDTQYF; DNA: TGTGCCAGCGCTCGAGAAACAGAAACAGATACGCAGTATTTT
J: TRBJ2-5; D: .; size: .; V: TRBV7-6; CDR3: CASSSWVSGETQYF; DNA: TGTGCCAGCAGCTCATGGGTTTCGGGGGAGACCCAGTACTTC
J: TRBJ2-5; D: .; size: .; V: TRBV11-2; CDR3: CASSLGWVETQYF; DNA: TGTGCCAGCAGTTTAGGGTGGGTGGAGACCCAGTACTTC
J: TRBJ2-3; D: TRBD1; size: .; V: TRBV6-5; CDR3: CASGKGQYTDTQYF; DNA: TGTGCCAGCGGAAAGGGACAGTACACAGATACGCAGTATTTT
J: TRBJ1-2; D: .; size: .; V: TRBV30; CDR3: CAWSVPQKNYGYTF; DNA: TGTGCCTGGAGTGTACCACAAAAGAACTATGGCTACACCTTC
J: TRBJ1-2; D: .; size: .; V: TRBV19; CDR3: CASSILSGAHYGYTF; DNA: TGTGCCAGTAGTATCTTGTCGGGGGCTCACTATGGCTACACCTTC
J: TRBJ2-7; D: .; size: .; V: TRBV6-1; CDR3: CASSSGTVRGEQYF; DNA: TGTGCCAGCAGCTCCGGGACGGTCCGTGGCGAGCAGTACTTC
J: TRBJ2-7; D: .; size: .; V: TRBV6-1; CDR3: CASSTVPPYEQYF; DNA: TGTGCCAGCAGTACAGTTCCCCCTTACGAGCAGTACTTC